This is a list of T cell receptor beta chains from one sample in a study of radiotherapy plus CTLA-4 blockade in lung cancer. Here immunoSEQ multiplex PCR was the method, and the copy in TCRdb shows in-frame clones only, minus some. The data contain more than 90,000 clones, approximately 84% of them seen just once; the ten biggest clones take up 5% to 5.5%. The specimen comprised peripheral blood, sampled from a patient treated with radiotherapy plus ipilimumab. Receptor source: a human donor with non-small cell lung cancer who had a partial response to radiotherapy plus ipilimumab. Each CDR3 is given with its conserved first and last residue. Only part of the rows carry a size: once, few, many, or a class if the clone is expanded.

size,V,CDR3
NA,TRBV5-1,CASRAARRDNEQFF
once,TRBV7-9,CASSLAGGAETQYF
once,TRBV28,CASSFIGGGPQHF
NA,TRBV2,CASTQGEGTEAFF
NA,TRBV7-2,CASSIYGQGLNTEAFF
few,TRBV18,CASSPDRDLGYGYTF
NA,TRBV15,CATSRAAEGKRAQPQHF
NA,TRBV7-9,CASSSGTGNSPLHF
NA,TRBV19,CASSKEGQGSYEQYF
NA,TRBV29-1,CSVDRAGARNEQFF
NA,TRBV5-4,CASSSRLAGGSDTQYF
NA,TRBV6-5,CASSKGLASYEQYF
NA,TRBV5-1,CASSFDTGKQETQYF
NA,TRBV4-1,CASSQDLTGANQPQHF
NA,TRBV16,CASSQSLASGDYNEQFF
NA,TRBV6-5,CASSYRTGAYEQYF
NA,TRBV9,CASSSSVEQFF
NA,TRBV28,CASSSGDATNEKLFF
NA,TRBV5-5,CAVGGLSYGYTF
NA,TRBV4-2,CASSPTLLAGVDEQFF
NA,TRBV5-5,CASSWTTGSGQPQHF
NA,TRBV27,CASSSGWNDQPQHF
NA,TRBV7-6,CASSLSGRGTDTQYF
NA,TRBV7-9,CASSLVATIQETQYF
NA,TRBV2,CASSESKPQHF
NA,TRBV19,CASLMGQGKDSNQPQHF
few,TRBV19,CASSIGRGPYNEQFF
NA,TRBV29-1,CSYTTGSTEAFF
NA,TRBV5-1,CASSLGQGKSGELFF
NA,TRBV7-9,CASSFGDRAYNEQFF
NA,TRBV6-6,CASTHDRNTEAFF
once,TRBV6-5,CASSRGTGEPLHF
NA,TRBV27,CASSFYHLTSFSYNEQFF
NA,TRBV11-3,CASSGPGRSTDTQYF
NA,TRBV6-6,CASTHGGLDLPDTQYF
NA,TRBV7-2,CASSWSSAAGELFF
few,TRBV27,CASSATYEQYF
NA,TRBV13,CASSLGRDNEQFF
NA,TRBV7-2,CASSLVSSGRASSYNEQFF
many,TRBV19,CASHGPGHRSYNEQFF
few,TRBV5-6,CASSSGTALSYEQYF
NA,TRBV6-1,CASILQAQNTEAFF